This is a list of T cell receptor beta chains from one sample in a study of CD8+ T cells in alopecia areata. Only in-frame clones appear in the TCRdb table, and some are missing; sequencing was by immunoSEQ multiplex PCR. The sample gives roughly 20,000 clones, roughly two thirds of which show up once; less than 5.5% is in the top ten. Sequencing was carried out using CD4+ Tregs sorted from blood. The receptors were sampled from a human donor with alopecia areata. The conserved cysteine and the conserved F or W are not part of the CDR3 here. D genes are given only for firm matches. Part of the rows lack a size; the others show once, few, many or a class for expanded clones.

D gene,J gene,V gene,clone size,CDR3 protein
TRBD2,TRBJ2-7,TRBV11-3,NA,AGALAAPKGPAYEQY
TRBD1,TRBJ2-1,TRBV14,few,ASSQRTGANEQF
NA,TRBJ1-1,TRBV4-2,few,ASSQDRLTEAF
NA,TRBJ1-1,TRBV5-1,NA,ASSPDGFMNTEAF
NA,TRBJ1-3,TRBV5-6,NA,ASSLDTGTNTIY
TRBD2,TRBJ2-2,TRBV29-1,few,SVGGGGAGELF
TRBD1,TRBJ2-6,TRBV29-1,NA,SVGGQGSGANVLT
TRBD1,TRBJ1-5,TRBV19,NA,ASSIWRRQGAYSNQPQH
TRBD1,TRBJ2-1,TRBV10-3,NA,AIRPDRARDNEQF
NA,TRBJ2-5,TRBV30,few,AWSVRRGMRQETQY
NA,TRBJ1-1,TRBV6-5,NA,ASSYRGYTEAF
NA,TRBJ2-3,TRBV29-1,few,SVEGGLLTDTQY
NA,TRBJ1-5,TRBV12-5,NA,ASGLTGNQPQH
NA,TRBJ1-1,TRBV4-2,NA,ASSQESGRFNSGNTEAF
NA,TRBJ2-7,TRBV7-2,NA,ASSLQDRYEQY
TRBD2,TRBJ2-2,TRBV5-1,NA,ASSGTTTGELF
NA,TRBJ2-5,TRBV28,few,ASRTTTETQY
NA,TRBJ2-5,TRBV4-1,NA,ASSQVARGGSTQY
NA,TRBJ2-7,TRBV7-2,few,ASSLVLSPYEQY
TRBD2,TRBJ2-3,TRBV18,NA,ASSGASGTDTQY
NA,TRBJ2-3,TRBV2,once,ASSGTRSIADTQY
TRBD2,TRBJ2-3,TRBV7-9,few,ASSRSSGGFRTDTQY
NA,TRBJ2-7,TRBV6-5,NA,ASSPLPVGYEQY
NA,TRBJ2-3,TRBV29-1,medium-sized,SVVLGDTQY
NA,TRBJ2-3,TRBV5-1,NA,ASSHSSTDTQY
NA,TRBJ1-1,TRBV7-6,NA,ASSFSPQGLTEAF
NA,TRBJ1-5,TRBV29-1,NA,SVGGPPGQPQH
NA,TRBJ2-1,TRBV5-4,few,ASSYQGTYNEQF
TRBD2,TRBJ2-3,TRBV6-5,NA,ASGRGTDTQY
NA,TRBJ2-5,TRBV19,NA,ASSKGSGSETQY
NA,TRBJ1-1,TRBV27,NA,ASSLSWDRVNTEAF
TRBD1,TRBJ2-7,TRBV28,NA,ASSFGDRPYEQY
NA,TRBJ2-7,TRBV7-2,NA,ASSLGGAGSYEQY
TRBD1,TRBJ1-4,TRBV7-8,NA,ASSVTGATNEKLF
NA,TRBJ1-5,TRBV10-2,NA,ASSGADSNQPQH
NA,TRBJ2-7,TRBV19,NA,ASSASGAGVYEQY
NA,TRBJ2-7,TRBV6-4,NA,ASSEVLGSRSSYEQY
NA,TRBJ2-7,TRBV7-2,NA,ASSLDTNYEQY
TRBD2,TRBJ2-5,TRBV4-2,few,ASSQDLAGKTQY
NA,TRBJ2-7,TRBV7-8,NA,ASSLVAGPSSYEQY
TRBD1,TRBJ1-4,TRBV18,few,ASSHGQGEEKLF
TRBD2,TRBJ2-4,TRBV20-1,NA,SAGGWDIQY
NA,TRBJ1-2,TRBV30,NA,AWSPQPHYGYT
NA,TRBJ2-1,TRBV11-2,NA,ASSLRQPGPNNEQF
NA,TRBJ2-1,TRBV10-2,NA,ASSELADHSYNEQF
NA,TRBJ1-1,TRBV10-3,few,ASARGSGTQAF
NA,TRBJ2-7,TRBV25-1,NA,ASSGSPKYEQY
NA,NA,TRBV28,few,ASSSQPGPPYEQY
TRBD1,TRBJ1-5,TRBV27,NA,ASSVRQGSNQPQH
TRBD2,TRBJ2-6,TRBV7-2,NA,ASSSSGRTGVLT
NA,TRBJ2-1,TRBV7-6,NA,ASSTFGEQF
NA,TRBJ2-6,TRBV4-3,few,ASSQVWGSGANVLT
NA,TRBJ2-7,TRBV5-1,NA,ASSLDSTIYEQY
NA,TRBJ2-6,TRBV11-2,NA,ASSLGNSGANVLT
NA,TRBJ2-5,TRBV5-1,NA,ASSFSDEETQY
NA,TRBJ2-7,TRBV5-1,NA,ASSSQNSYEQY
NA,TRBJ1-6,TRBV27,NA,ASSFTDYNSPLH
NA,TRBJ2-7,TRBV4-1,NA,ASSQDAGALAYEQY
TRBD1,TRBJ1-5,TRBV6-1,NA,ASSEPRQGNQPQH
TRBD1,TRBJ2-7,TRBV6-6,NA,ATRQGAYEQY